Following are 31 T cell receptor beta chains from one sample sequenced in a study of OX40 agonist ivuxolimab in advanced cancers. The library was built by means of the immunoSEQ multiplex PCR assay. TCRdb retrieved this table from immuneACCESS and kept in-frame rearrangements only. Not all clones are present; in checked studies, unresolved V genes account for under half, and no reason is known for the remainder. This sample is represented by over 40,000 clones; around nine tenths of them were singletons. Clones ranked in the top ten supply less than 2% of the sample. The specimen was CD4+ or CD8+ T cells sorted from blood, collected in a trial of the OX40 agonist ivuxolimab. The source is an adult with an advanced solid tumor such as melanoma, head and neck, liver or kidney cancer.

This clone showed up just once. This chain uses TRBV10-3 with TRBJ2-5, with D possibly TRBD2 on 6 matching bases. Trimming left V 5 bases short and J 11 bases short, with 15 bases between. This CDR3 is built from 12 residues. Germline-derived CDR1 and CDR2 are ENHRY and SYGVKD. In nucleotides, the CDR3 is TGTGCCATCAGTCCCCCCGGCGGGGCGCAGTACTTC. Translated: CAISPPGGAQYF.

The chain is built from TRBV2 and TRBJ2-3, with 7 bases identical to TRBD1. The ends lost 6 bases at V and 4 bases at J; junction bases unmatched: 7. Germline loops: CDR1 SNHLY, CDR2 FYNNEI. The CDR3 contains 14 residues. In DNA, the CDR3 is TGTGCCAGCAGAAGAGGGGGCGGCGCAGATACGCAGTATTTT. Translating gives CASRRGGGADTQYF.

The rearrangement links TRBV20-1 to TRBJ1-2; 7 bases align to TRBD1. Germline CDR1 reads DFQATT; CDR2 reads SNEGSKA (reference sequence). There are 11 residues in the CDR3. Unmatched junction bases numbered 0, after V lost 4 bases and J lost 4 bases. The CDR3 DNA is TGCAGTGCTACAGGGGGCTATGGCTACACCTTC. Protein: CSATGGYGYTF.

The V call is TRBV5-1, the J call TRBJ2-7; D call uncertain. V was clipped by 4 bases and J by 2 bases, with 13 bases between them. In germline, CDR1 is SGHRS, CDR2 YFSETQ. The CDR3 is 14 amino acids. CDR3: CASSLTPGTYEQYF. In nucleotides, the CDR3 is TGCGCCAGCAGCCTCACTCCAGGAACCTACGAGCAGTACTTC.

Remarks on this clone: A junction end diverges from the germline sequence, so it may reflect a read error. The sample holds other DNA sequences that translate to the same CDR3. V and J are TRBV7-2 and TRBJ2-5, with 11 positions matching TRBD2. Looked up from germline, CDR1 is SGHTA and CDR2 is FQGNSA. The CDR3 totals 18 residues. CDR3: CASSSRLAGGPVWKTQYF. The CDR3 DNA reads TGCGCCAGCAGCTCCAGATTAGCGGGAGGGCCAGTTTGGAAGACCCAGTACTTC. The entire variable domain, with the rest obtained from reference TRBV7-2 and TRBJ2-5, is as follows: GAGVSQSPSNKVTEKGKDVELRCDPISGHTALYWYRQSLGQGLEFLIYFQGNSAPDKSGLPSDRFSAERTGGSVSTLTIQRTQQEDSAVYLCASSSRLAGGPVWKTQYFGPGTRLLVL.

The genes are TRBV7-9 and TRBJ2-5; D gene uncertain. Germline V gene lookup returns CDR1 SEHNR and CDR2 FQNEAQ (reference sequence). V was shortened by 5 bases and J by 5 bases, with 21 bases between the two germline ends. The CDR3 is 16 amino acids. The CDR3: CASSRAKELTEETQYF. Written as DNA, the CDR3 is TGTGCCAGCAGCCGGGCGAAGGAACTGACTGAGGAGACCCAGTACTTC.

A few counts support this clone. The chain combines TRBV6-1 with TRBJ2-1; 13 bases align to TRBD2. Germline CDR1 MNHNS, CDR2 SASEGT. Losses at the gene ends were 6 bases for V and 6 bases for J; bases not matched to a gene: 5. The CDR3 consists of 15 residues. CDR3 in DNA: TGTGCCAGCAGCGCAGGGACTAGCGGGGTCAATGAGCAGTTCTTC. This translates into CASSAGTSGVNEQFF.

CDR3 nucleotides: TGTGCCAGCAGCCCAGGAATTCTCTGGACATCGGGCACTGAAGCTTTCTTT. Protein sequence: CASSPGILWTSGTEAFF. The chain has TRBV5-4 and TRBJ1-1; D perhaps matches TRBD1 (5 bases). The CDR3 has 17 amino acids. CDR1 and CDR2 from the germline V gene are SGHNT and YYREEE (reference sequence). The V and J ends lost 4 bases and 4 bases respectively, with 23 bases between them.

The chain is built from TRBV5-4 and TRBJ2-2; D not certain. Trimming removed 3 bases from V and 7 bases from J, with 7 bases in between. The CDR3 runs to 12 residues. Germline CDR1 SGHNT, CDR2 YYREEE (reference sequence). The CDR3: CASSYSNGELFF. In DNA form, the CDR3 reads TGTGCCAGCAGCTACAGTAACGGGGAGCTGTTTTTT. Filled out from reference TRBV5-4 and TRBJ2-2, the complete variable domain reads ETGVTQSPTHLIKTRGQQVTLRCSSQSGHNTVSWYQQALGQGPQFIFQYYREEENGRGNFPPRFSGLQFPNYSSELNVNALELDDSALYLCASSYSNGELFFGEGSRLTVL.

The chain links TRBV27 to TRBJ1-5; TRBD1 is a possible D gene (5 bases). Looked up from germline, CDR1 is MNHEY and CDR2 is SMNVEV (reference sequence). The CDR3 consists of 15 residues. Trimming stripped 5 bases from V and 7 bases from J, with 18 bases between. This CDR3 reads CASSPRDLGGQPQHF. In DNA, the CDR3 is TGTGCCAGCAGTCCACGGGACCTAGGAGGGCAGCCCCAGCATTTT.

This sequence joins TRBV19 and TRBJ2-1; 7 positions match TRBD1. The junction had 17 bases not matched to a gene; V was cut back by 7 bases and J by 8 bases. The CDR3 length is 16 residues. Germline V lookup: CDR1 LNHDA, CDR2 SQIVND (reference sequence). CDR3 region: CASKRRDSGLFDEQFF. In DNA form, the CDR3 reads TGTGCCAGTAAACGCCGGGACAGCGGTCTATTCGATGAGCAGTTCTTC. Full variable domain (missing parts from reference TRBV19 and TRBJ2-1): DGGITQSPKYLFRKEGQNVTLSCEQNLNHDAMYWYRQDPGQGLRLIYYSQIVNDFQKGDIAEGYSVSREKKESFPLTVTSAQKNPTAFYLCASKRRDSGLFDEQFFGPGTRLTVL.

This clone was observed a handful of times. The V gene is TRBV5-1, the J gene TRBJ2-3; 7 nucleotides agree with TRBD2. Looked up from germline, CDR1 is SGHRS and CDR2 is YFSETQ. CDR3 length: 15 amino acids. Trimming at V came to 1 base and at J to 2 bases, leaving 4 bases not matched to a gene. CDR3 sequence (DNA): TGCGCCAGCAGCTTGAAGCGGGGAGACACAGATACGCAGTATTTT. Its translation: CASSLKRGDTDTQYF. The variable domain in full, with the rest retrieved from reference TRBV5-1 and TRBJ2-3, is KAGVTQTPRYLIKTRGQQVTLSCSPISGHRSVSWYQQTPGQGLQFLFEYFSETQRNKGNFPGRFSGRQFSNSRSEMNVSTLELGDSALYLCASSLKRGDTDTQYFGPGTRLTVL.

For the CDR3, the DNA is TGTGCCAGCAGTTCCCCCGAGGCGGGGGCTTTTTATGAGCAGTTCTTC. Protein sequence: CASSSPEAGAFYEQFF. The genes are TRBV28 and TRBJ2-1, with D maybe TRBD2 (7 bases). The V gene's germline CDR1 is MDHEN and CDR2 SYDVKM. CDR3 length equals 16 residues. The V gene lost 4 bases and the J gene lost 8 bases, with 21 bases spanning the gap.

This chain connects TRBV5-1 to TRBJ2-5; 11 bases line up with TRBD1. CDR1 and CDR2 from the germline V gene are SGHRS and YFSETQ. The CDR3 has 16 residues. With 3 bases clipped from V and 4 bases from J, the junction kept 8 bases outside the gene matches. Written as DNA, the CDR3 is TGCGCCAGCAGCTGGCGGACAGGGGGCGAAGGAGAGACCCAGTACTTC. Its translation is CASSWRTGGEGETQYF.

J is TRBJ1-3 and V is TRBV29-1; no reliable D call. Germline CDR1 SQVTM, CDR2 ANQGSEA. V lost 6 bases to trimming and J lost 0 bases, with 12 bases between them. CDR3 length: 14 amino acids. CDR3 in DNA: TGCAGCGTATTCGGGAGCCGCTCTGGAAACACCATATATTTT. Translating it yields CSVFGSRSGNTIYF.

The CDR3 spells CASWTGYYGYTF. The CDR3 DNA reads as TGTGCCAGTTGGACAGGGTACTATGGCTACACCTTC. The chain carries TRBV19 and TRBJ1-2, with 8 positions matching TRBD1. In germline, CDR1 is LNHDA, CDR2 SQIVND (reference sequence). The CDR3 sequence is 12 residues long. V lost 8 bases to trimming and J lost 3 bases; unmatched junction nucleotides: 2.

The gene calls are TRBV11-2 and TRBJ2-1; TRBD1 matches at 9 bases. Germline lookup yields CDR1 SGHAT and CDR2 FQNNGV. Trimming cost V 6 bases and J 1 base; bases outside gene matches: 7. The CDR3 runs to 16 residues. The CDR3 protein is CASRKAGTGSYNEQFF. The CDR3, as DNA: TGTGCCAGCAGAAAAGCCGGGACAGGGTCCTACAATGAGCAGTTCTTC. Together with reference TRBV11-2 and TRBJ2-1, the CDR3 gives the full variable domain: EAGVAQSPRYKIIEKRQSVAFWCNPISGHATLYWYQQILGQGPKLLIQFQNNGVVDDSQLPKDRFSAERLKGVDSTLKIQPAKLEDSAVYLCASRKAGTGSYNEQFFGPGTRLTVL.

The V and J genes are TRBV9 and TRBJ2-1, with D uncertain. The CDR3 has 15 amino acids. Trimming shortened V by 2 bases and J by 0 bases, and 9 bases separated the two germline ends. Germline V gene sequence: CDR1 SGDLS, CDR2 YYNGEE. DNA of the CDR3: TGTGCCAGCAGCGTCCTTCCGCACTCCTACAATGAGCAGTTCTTC. This codes for CASSVLPHSYNEQFF.

This clone is a singleton in its sample. The chain carries TRBV6-1 and TRBJ1-2; weak D call: TRBD1 (6 bases). V was trimmed by 3 bases and J by 4 bases, leaving 18 bases between them. The CDR3 has 16 residues. The V gene's germline CDR1 is MNHNS and CDR2 SASEGT. DNA for the CDR3: TGTGCCAGCAGTGACGAAACTGGACAGACGCTCTATGGCTACACCTTC. Protein product: CASSDETGQTLYGYTF.

The chain recombines TRBV5-1 with TRBJ2-1; no reliable D call. Trimming removed 1 base at V and 5 bases at J, with 7 bases between. The CDR3 extends over 13 amino acids. Germline loops: CDR1 SGHRS, CDR2 YFSETQ. CDR3 nucleotides: TGCGCCAGCAGCTTGAGGGTCGACAATGAGCAGTTCTTC. Encoded protein: CASSLRVDNEQFF.

The chain uses TRBV7-8 and TRBJ2-3; weak D call: TRBD2 (5 bases). Between the trimmed V and J ends, which lost 2 bases and 1 base, there was a span of 10 bases. Germline loops: CDR1 SGHVS, CDR2 FQNEAQ. There are 15 residues in the CDR3. CDR3 nucleotides: TGTGCCAGCAGCTTATGGCTAGCTGGCACAGATACGCAGTATTTT. Translating it yields CASSLWLAGTDTQYF.

This rearrangement joins TRBV9 to TRBJ1-5; 7 bases are a match to TRBD1. Losses at the gene ends were 2 bases for V and 4 bases for J; bases not matched to a gene: 6. In germline, CDR1 is SGDLS, CDR2 YYNGEE. This CDR3 spans 15 amino acids. CDR3 DNA sequence: TGTGCCAGCAGCGTGGGGGACAGCGGTAATCAGCCCCAGCATTTT. Translating gives CASSVGDSGNQPQHF. Based on the CDR3 plus reference TRBV9 and TRBJ1-5, the full variable domain is DSGVTQTPKHLITATGQRVTLRCSPRSGDLSVYWYQQSLDQGLQFLIQYYNGEERAKGNILERFSAQQFPDLHSELNLSSLELGDSALYFCASSVGDSGNQPQHFGDGTRLSIL.

The chain recombines TRBV7-2 with TRBJ2-6, with D uncertain. Per the germline V gene, CDR1 is SGHTA and CDR2 is FQGNSA. Trimming took off 1 base at V and 0 bases at J, with 10 bases between the two ends. The length of the CDR3 is 17 residues. CDR3: CASSLVPVRSGANVLTF. CDR3 nucleotide sequence: TGTGCCAGCAGCTTAGTTCCGGTTCGCTCTGGGGCCAACGTCCTGACTTTC. The full variable domain, completed using reference TRBV7-2 and TRBJ2-6, is GAGVSQSPSNKVTEKGKDVELRCDPISGHTALYWYRQSLGQGLEFLIYFQGNSAPDKSGLPSDRFSAERTGGSVSTLTIQRTQQEDSAVYLCASSLVPVRSGANVLTFGAGSRLTVL.

The J gene is TRBJ2-6, the V gene TRBV7-3, with unresolved D. Looked up from germline, CDR1 is SGHTA and CDR2 is FQGTGA. Trimming took off 2 bases at V and 2 bases at J, with 7 bases between the two ends. The length of the CDR3 is 15 residues. The CDR3 loop reads CASSLWGTGANVLTF. The DNA of the CDR3 is TGTGCCAGCAGCTTATGGGGAACTGGGGCCAACGTCCTGACTTTC.

The chain couples TRBV14 to TRBJ2-1, with 8 bases lining up with TRBD2. The length of the CDR3 is 15 residues. V gave up 5 bases and J gave up 3 bases; unmatched junction bases: 6. Germline assignment: CDR1 SGHDN and CDR2 FVKESK. The CDR3: CASSYLSGGYNEQFF. CDR3 DNA: TGTGCCAGCAGCTATCTCAGCGGGGGCTACAATGAGCAGTTCTTC.

The V and J genes are TRBV2 and TRBJ2-2; D is undetermined. The CDR3 loop spans 13 amino acids. The V gene lost 5 bases and the J gene lost 9 bases, with 13 bases spanning the gap. The germline CDR1 and CDR2 sequences are SNHLY and FYNNEI. CDR3 nucleotide sequence: TGTGCCAGCAGTCCGCTGACACCCCGGGAGCTGTTTTTT. Encoded protein: CASSPLTPRELFF.

The chain joins TRBV28 to TRBJ2-6; D ambiguous. The CDR3 has 16 residues. Per germline, CDR1 MDHEN and CDR2 SYDVKM. V was shortened by 3 bases and J by 0 bases, with 9 bases between the two germline ends. The CDR3: CASSFGTSSGANVLTF. The CDR3 DNA reads TGTGCCAGCAGTTTCGGCACTTCCTCTGGGGCCAACGTCCTGACTTTC.

This chain links TRBV18 with TRBJ2-7; 7 bases fit TRBD2. Germline assignment: CDR1 KGHSH and CDR2 LQKENI. The V and J ends lost 0 bases and 0 bases, in that order; junction bases with no gene match: 5. The CDR3 contains 16 residues. The CDR3 DNA follows: TGTGCCAGCTCACCACCCACCGGGACTACCTCCTACGAGCAGTACTTC. Its translation: CASSPPTGTTSYEQYF.

The chain is built from TRBV5-1 and TRBJ1-4; D ambiguous. The CDR3 sequence is 15 residues long. Trimming removed 2 bases at V and 4 bases at J, with 12 bases between. Germline CDR1 SGHRS, CDR2 YFSETQ. The CDR3 region is CASSLGGRNNEKLFF. CDR3 bases: TGCGCCAGCAGCTTAGGAGGGAGGAATAATGAAAAACTGTTTTTT.

The rearrangement joins TRBV11-2 to TRBJ2-3, with a tentative D call TRBD2 (7 bases). Trimming shortened V by 1 base and J by 7 bases, and 21 bases separated the two germline ends. This CDR3 is 17 amino acids long. Germline V gene data show CDR1 as SGHAT and CDR2 as FQNNGV. CDR3: CASSLVIGGRGPYTQYF. The CDR3 region has the DNA TGTGCCAGCAGCTTAGTAATTGGGGGGCGGGGGCCCTATACGCAGTATTTT.

The chain joins TRBV7-3 to TRBJ2-1; 8 bases agree with TRBD1. Germline loops: CDR1 SGHTA, CDR2 FQGTGA. The CDR3 is 15 residues long. Losses at the gene ends were 5 bases for V and 5 bases for J; bases not matched to a gene: 8. The CDR3 coding sequence is TGTGCCAGCAGCCCGAGACAGGGGAAGAACAATGAGCAGTTCTTC. Protein sequence: CASSPRQGKNNEQFF.